Listed below are T cell receptor beta chains from one sample, sequenced in a study of blood T cell repertoires in COVID-19. Here immunoSEQ multiplex PCR was the method, and the copy in TCRdb shows in-frame clones only, minus some. The top ten clones hold around a tenth of a sample with 200,000 to 300,000 clones, about nine tenths of them seen once. Sequencing was done on a sample of peripheral blood. The receptors originated from a man aged 35 to 55 who had recovered from COVID-19. Both conserved end residues are part of each CDR3. The order of the fields is V gene, D gene, clone size, J gene, CDR3 protein, CDR3 DNA. D genes are given only for firm matches. Clone size is not always given. Where it is, it says once, few, many or a class for expanded clones.

V: TRBV5-1; D: NA; size: few; J: TRBJ1-1; CDR3: CASSLEAVNTEAFF; DNA: TGCGCCAGCAGCTTGGAAGCGGTTAACACTGAAGCTTTCTTT
V: TRBV27; D: NA; size: few; J: TRBJ1-6; CDR3: CASGTGTYNSPLHF; DNA: TGTGCCAGCGGGACCGGGACTTATAATTCACCCCTCCACTTT
V: TRBV3-1/TRBV3-2; D: TRBD1; size: NA; J: TRBJ2-7; CDR3: CASSQGRGTYEQYF; DNA: TGTGCCAGCAGCCAAGGCAGGGGGACCTACGAGCAGTACTTC
V: TRBV10-3; D: NA; size: NA; J: TRBJ2-7; CDR3: CAISDYRGARDEQYF; DNA: TGTGCCATCAGTGACTATCGGGGGGCAAGGGACGAGCAGTACTTC
V: TRBV7-9; D: NA; size: few; J: TRBJ2-7; CDR3: CASSPQGYYEQYF; DNA: TGTGCCAGCAGCCCTCAGGGCTACTACGAGCAGTACTTC
V: TRBV6-2/TRBV6-3; D: NA; size: few; J: TRBJ1-1; CDR3: CASSYGGGNTEAFF; DNA: TGTGCCAGCAGTTACGGGGGGGGGAACACTGAAGCTTTCTTT
V: TRBV18; D: NA; size: NA; J: TRBJ1-1; CDR3: CASSPYTYTEAFF; DNA: TGTGCCAGCTCACCGTATACTTACACTGAAGCTTTCTTT
V: TRBV6-2/TRBV6-3; D: NA; size: NA; J: TRBJ2-4; CDR3: CASSSGKGADIQYF; DNA: TGTGCCAGCAGTTCTGGGAAAGGGGCGGACATTCAGTACTTC
V: TRBV3-1/TRBV3-2; D: TRBD2; size: NA; J: TRBJ2-1; CDR3: CASSPIAGPSYNEQFF; DNA: TGTGCCAGCAGCCCCATAGCGGGACCCTCCTACAATGAGCAGTTCTTC
V: TRBV6-5; D: TRBD2; size: NA; J: TRBJ2-2; CDR3: CASPSGRANTGELFF; DNA: TGTGCCAGCCCTAGCGGGAGGGCGAACACCGGGGAGCTGTTTTTT
V: TRBV5-1; D: NA; size: NA; J: TRBJ2-7; CDR3: CASSLTLTYEQYF; DNA: TGCGCCAGCAGCTTGACGCTAACCTACGAGCAGTACTTC
V: TRBV7-2; D: TRBD2; size: NA; J: TRBJ2-3; CDR3: CASSLAELAASTDTQYF; DNA: TGTGCCAGCAGCTTAGCGGAACTAGCGGCTAGCACAGATACGCAGTATTTT
V: TRBV2; D: NA; size: NA; J: TRBJ1-2; CDR3: CASSLKTSSYGYTF; DNA: TGTGCCAGCAGTCTCAAGACATCGAGCTATGGCTACACCTTC
V: TRBV7-7; D: NA; size: NA; J: TRBJ2-3; CDR3: CASSRNRESDTQYF; DNA: TGTGCCAGCAGCCGCAACAGGGAGTCAGATACGCAGTATTTT
V: TRBV10-3; D: TRBD1; size: NA; J: TRBJ2-7; CDR3: CAISEQTGTYEQYF; DNA: TGTGCCATCAGTGAGCAGACAGGGACCTACGAGCAGTACTTC
V: TRBV3-1/TRBV3-2; D: NA; size: NA; J: TRBJ2-3; CDR3: CASSQGNGAQYF; DNA: TGTGCCAGCAGCCAAGGAAACGGTGCGCAGTATTTT
V: TRBV3-1/TRBV3-2; D: NA; size: NA; J: TRBJ2-3; CDR3: CASSQGPQGTSTDTQYF; DNA: TGTGCCAGCAGCCAAGGTCCCCAGGGAACTAGCACAGATACGCAGTATTTT
V: TRBV4-1; D: NA; size: NA; J: TRBJ1-2; CDR3: CASSQVTSGMKGYTF; DNA: TGCGCCAGCAGCCAAGTCACCTCAGGGATGAAAGGCTACACCTTC
V: TRBV14; D: NA; size: NA; J: TRBJ1-2; CDR3: CASSQGRQGYGYTF; DNA: TGTGCCAGCAGCCAAGGACGTCAGGGCTATGGCTACACCTTC
V: TRBV6-2/TRBV6-3; D: TRBD2; size: NA; J: TRBJ2-1; CDR3: CASSSLAGDNEQFF; DNA: TGTGCCAGCAGTTCCCTAGCGGGCGACAATGAGCAGTTCTTC
V: TRBV3-1/TRBV3-2; D: TRBD1; size: NA; J: TRBJ1-6; CDR3: CASSRPQGGVASSYNSPLHF; DNA: TGTGCCAGCAGCCGCCCGCAGGGGGGCGTAGCCAGCTCCTATAATTCACCCCTCCACTTT
V: TRBV29-1; D: NA; size: NA; J: TRBJ2-2; CDR3: CSVERGTGELFF; DNA: TGCAGCGTTGAACGGGGCACCGGGGAGCTGTTTTTT
V: TRBV19; D: NA; size: NA; J: TRBJ1-3; CDR3: CASSIEPGSSGNTIYF; DNA: TGTGCCAGTAGTATAGAACCAGGCTCCTCTGGAAACACCATATATTTT
V: TRBV11-2; D: NA; size: NA; J: TRBJ2-1; CDR3: CASSLGLAYNEQFF; DNA: TGTGCCAGCAGCTTAGGACTAGCCTACAATGAGCAGTTCTTC
V: TRBV29-1; D: TRBD2; size: few; J: TRBJ2-1; CDR3: CSVQHRLAGEEQFF; DNA: TGCAGCGTTCAGCACCGACTAGCGGGGGAGGAGCAGTTCTTC
V: TRBV30; D: TRBD2; size: NA; J: TRBJ2-1; CDR3: CAWSVTSGMGEQFF; DNA: TGTGCCTGGAGTGTAACTAGCGGGATGGGTGAGCAGTTCTTC
V: TRBV6-2/TRBV6-3; D: TRBD2; size: few; J: TRBJ2-1; CDR3: CASSYAMTSGLYNEQFF; DNA: TGTGCCAGCAGTTACGCTATGACTAGCGGGCTTTACAATGAGCAGTTCTTC
V: TRBV3-1/TRBV3-2; D: TRBD2; size: NA; J: TRBJ2-5; CDR3: CASGQGLAGGPQETQYF; DNA: TGTGCCAGCGGCCAGGGACTAGCGGGGGGGCCGCAAGAGACCCAGTACTTC
V: TRBV14; D: TRBD2; size: NA; J: TRBJ2-3; CDR3: CASSRKGKRGGPEDTQYF; DNA: TGTGCCAGCAGCCGTAAAGGCAAGCGGGGGGGGCCCGAAGATACGCAGTATTTT
V: TRBV6-5; D: TRBD1; size: NA; J: TRBJ1-5; CDR3: CASSSRGQGNQPQHF; DNA: TGTGCCAGCAGCTCGAGGGGACAGGGGAATCAGCCCCAGCATTTT
V: TRBV5-3; D: NA; size: NA; J: TRBJ1-6; CDR3: CARSQWTETSAYNSPLHF; DNA: TGTGCCAGAAGCCAATGGACAGAGACTAGCGCCTATAATTCACCCCTCCACTTT
V: TRBV7-2; D: NA; size: NA; J: TRBJ2-2; CDR3: CASSFPRTGELFF; DNA: TGTGCCAGCAGCTTCCCCCGGACCGGGGAGCTGTTTTTT
V: TRBV9; D: NA; size: NA; J: TRBJ2-5; CDR3: CASSVVAEGTQYF; DNA: TGTGCCAGCAGCGTAGTGGCGGAGGGGACCCAGTACTTC
V: TRBV25-1; D: TRBD2; size: NA; J: TRBJ2-1; CDR3: CASRAGTSEGNEQFF; DNA: TGTGCCAGCAGAGCCGGGACTAGCGAGGGCAATGAGCAGTTCTTC
V: TRBV7-2; D: TRBD1; size: NA; J: TRBJ2-3; CDR3: CASSFYPGTGFTDTQYF; DNA: TGTGCCAGCAGCTTCTACCCCGGGACAGGCTTCACAGATACGCAGTATTTT
V: TRBV6-5; D: NA; size: few; J: TRBJ1-2; CDR3: CASSPVGAAAGYTF; DNA: TGTGCCAGCAGTCCCGTTGGGGCAGCCGCTGGCTACACCTTC
V: TRBV4-1; D: TRBD1; size: once; J: TRBJ2-7; CDR3: CASSQDGTVVFEQYF; DNA: TGCGCCAGCAGCCAAGATGGGACAGTGGTGTTCGAGCAGTACTTC
V: TRBV11-1; D: TRBD2; size: NA; J: TRBJ2-3; CDR3: CASSLVGAGVGDTQYF; DNA: TGTGCCAGCAGCTTAGTAGGAGCGGGAGTAGGGGATACGCAGTATTTT
V: TRBV5-1; D: TRBD1; size: NA; J: TRBJ2-7; CDR3: CASSFNRGREQYF; DNA: TGCGCCAGCAGCTTTAACAGGGGGCGGGAGCAGTACTTC
V: TRBV3-1/TRBV3-2; D: NA; size: NA; J: TRBJ2-1; CDR3: CASRPGSVSWDEQFF; DNA: TGTGCCAGCAGGCCCGGGTCTGTATCTTGGGATGAGCAGTTCTTC
V: TRBV11-2; D: NA; size: few; J: TRBJ1-1; CDR3: CASSLARVTTEAFF; DNA: TGTGCCAGCAGCTTAGCGAGGGTTACCACTGAAGCTTTCTTT
V: TRBV19; D: NA; size: NA; J: TRBJ2-5; CDR3: CASSDKLVGTQYF; DNA: TGTGCCAGTTCGGACAAGCTGGTGGGGACCCAGTACTTC
V: TRBV4-3; D: NA; size: NA; J: TRBJ2-7; CDR3: CASSQDIQVFYEQYF; DNA: TGCGCCAGCAGCCAAGATATACAGGTTTTCTACGAGCAGTACTTC
V: TRBV30; D: NA; size: NA; J: TRBJ1-2; CDR3: CAWRGGGGYTF; DNA: TGTGCCTGGAGGGGAGGGGGTGGCTACACCTTC
V: TRBV3-1/TRBV3-2; D: NA; size: NA; J: TRBJ1-1; CDR3: CASSQRRGLNTEAFF; DNA: TGTGCCAGCAGCCAACGTCGGGGGTTGAACACTGAAGCTTTCTTT
V: TRBV6-5; D: TRBD1; size: few; J: TRBJ2-7; CDR3: CASSRDRIWYEQYF; DNA: TGTGCCAGCAGTCGGGACAGGATCTGGTACGAGCAGTACTTC
V: TRBV7-2; D: TRBD1; size: NA; J: TRBJ1-1; CDR3: CASSPWTGSGTEAFF; DNA: TGTGCCAGCAGCCCATGGACAGGTTCGGGGACTGAAGCTTTCTTT
V: TRBV27; D: TRBD2; size: few; J: TRBJ2-4; CDR3: CASQPITGTSDAKNIQYF; DNA: TGTGCCAGCCAGCCGATAACCGGGACTAGCGACGCCAAAAACATTCAGTACTTC
V: TRBV5-1; D: TRBD2; size: NA; J: TRBJ2-3; CDR3: CASSLERGGQFHTQYF; DNA: TGCGCCAGCAGCTTGGAGCGGGGGGGCCAATTCCATACGCAGTATTTT
V: TRBV5-4; D: NA; size: NA; J: TRBJ1-2; CDR3: CASSATHPVYTF; DNA: TGTGCCAGCAGCGCGACTCACCCAGTCTACACCTTC
V: TRBV28; D: NA; size: NA; J: TRBJ2-3; CDR3: CASTGSTDTQYF; DNA: TGTGCCAGCACCGGGTCCACAGATACGCAGTATTTT
V: TRBV5-6; D: NA; size: NA; J: TRBJ1-5; CDR3: CASSQLAGVSNQPQHF; DNA: TGTGCCAGCAGCCAACTGGCGGGGGTGAGCAATCAGCCCCAGCATTTT
V: TRBV19; D: TRBD1; size: NA; J: TRBJ1-5; CDR3: CASSHRGREGQPQHF; DNA: TGTGCCAGTAGTCACAGGGGGCGCGAGGGGCAGCCCCAGCATTTT